Following are 15 T cell receptor beta chains from one sample sequenced in a study of STAT5B mutations in CD4+ large granular lymphocyte leukemia. The data were produced by immunoSEQ multiplex PCR, yet TCRdb's version contains in-frame clones alone and is incomplete. The sample holds more than 20,000 clones, over 60% seen once. The specimen sequenced was CD4+ T cells from blood buffy coats. These TCRs come from a human donor in good health.

The chain carries TRBV29-1 and TRBJ1-1, with 8 bases lining up with TRBD1. Germline assignment: CDR1 SQVTM and CDR2 ANQGSEA. V lost 7 bases and J lost 4; bases outside the gene matches: 8. The CDR3 has 13 amino acids. CDR3 sequence: CSAKQGGSTEAFF. DNA for the CDR3: TGCAGCGCTAAACAGGGGGGAAGCACTGAAGCTTTCTTT.

This sequence joins TRBV6-1 and TRBJ1-4; D remains unclear. CDR1 and CDR2 from the germline V gene are MNHNS and SASEGT. Trimming took 2 bases from V and 4 from J, leaving 14 bases between them. There are 16 residues in the CDR3. This CDR3 is CASSELETGLNEKLFF. The CDR3 DNA sequence: TGTGCCAGCAGTGAACTTGAGACGGGTCTTAATGAAAAACTGTTTTTT.

This chain connects TRBV6-1 to TRBJ2-1; D might be TRBD1 (6 bases). V dropped 3 bases and J dropped 12 bases, with 12 bases sitting between them. This CDR3 has 12 residues. CDR1 is MNHNS and CDR2 is SASEGT in the germline V gene. As DNA, the CDR3 is TGTGCCAGCAGTGAGGGGGCCCTGGGGCAGTTCTTC. Its protein product is CASSEGALGQFF.

In its sample, this clone was seen once. The rearrangement links TRBV7-8 to TRBJ2-1, with 7 bases identical to TRBD2. Germline V gene sequence: CDR1 SGHVS, CDR2 FQNEAQ. Trimming removed 3 bases from V and 4 bases from J; junction bases left unmatched: 15. The CDR3 is made up of 18 amino acids. In DNA, the CDR3 is TGTGCCAGCAGCTTTGGAGGGTTTTCGCGGGAGTGGTACAATGAGCAGTTCTTC. Translated, it gives CASSFGGFSREWYNEQFF.

This chain links TRBV19 with TRBJ2-1; 7 bases are shared with TRBD1. Germline CDR1 reads LNHDA; CDR2 reads SQIVND (reference sequence). The V and J ends lost 3 bases and 8 bases, in that order; junction bases with no gene match: 4. The CDR3 length is 13 residues. CDR3 in DNA: TGTGCCAGTAGTATTCGAAGGGGGCATGAGCAGTTCTTC. Its translation: CASSIRRGHEQFF.

The V call is TRBV4-1, the J call TRBJ1-5, with D unresolved. The V end lost 4 bases, the J end lost 11 bases, and 15 bases lay between the germline ends. This CDR3 comprises 13 residues. CDR1 and CDR2 (germline): MGHRA, YSYEKL. The DNA for the CDR3 is TGCGCCAGCAGCCCGACTAGGCTTGGGTCCCAGCATTTT. Translated, it gives CASSPTRLGSQHF.

This clone has just a few counts. The rearrangement links TRBV29-1 to TRBJ1-5, with D perhaps TRBD1 (5 bases). This CDR3 spans 13 amino acids. From germline, CDR1 is SQVTM and CDR2 ANQGSEA. V lost 4 bases to trimming and J lost 0 bases, with 7 bases between them. DNA for the CDR3: TGCAGCGTTGGACAGTATAGCAATCAGCCCCAGCATTTT. It is translated as CSVGQYSNQPQHF.

The CDR3 loop is CASSESLQDSYEQYF. The DNA for the CDR3 is TGCGCCAGCAGTGAGTCGTTACAGGACTCCTACGAGCAGTACTTC. The V call is TRBV10-1, the J call TRBJ2-7; D is perhaps TRBD1 (5 bases). Germline V CDR1 and CDR2: WNHNN, SYGVQD (reference sequence). The CDR3 totals 15 residues. Trimming took 0 bases from V and 0 from J, leaving 9 bases between them.

The chain joins TRBV5-1 to TRBJ1-3, with D hard to call. V gave up 0 bases and J gave up 2 bases, with 9 bases separating them. CDR1 SGHRS and CDR2 YFSETQ come from the germline V gene. This CDR3 has 15 residues. The CDR3 nucleotides read TGCGCCAGCAGCTTGGCTGGGAGCGCTGGAAACACCATATATTTT. Its protein product is CASSLAGSAGNTIYF.

The chain is built from TRBV6-1 and TRBJ2-5, with a weak D call TRBD1 (6 bases). CDR3 length: 12 amino acids. In germline, CDR1 is MNHNS, CDR2 SASEGT. The V end was cut by 1 base, the J end by 11 bases, with 11 bases between. CDR3 in amino acids: CASSEVWQGQYF. In DNA, the CDR3 is TGTGCCAGCAGTGAAGTTTGGCAGGGGCAGTACTTC.

J is TRBJ2-5 and V is TRBV27, with 7 nucleotides matching TRBD1. The CDR3 has 15 amino acids. From germline, CDR1 is MNHEY and CDR2 SMNVEV (reference sequence). Trimming cost V 6 bases and J 1 base; bases outside gene matches: 8. CDR3 protein: CASSRQGVSQETQYF. The CDR3 region has the DNA TGTGCCAGCAGCCGACAGGGAGTTTCCCAAGAGACCCAGTACTTC.

This clone was counted between two and nine times. The J gene is TRBJ2-3, the V gene TRBV7-6; possible D gene TRBD2, 6 bases. CDR1 is SGHVS, CDR2 FNYEAQ, per germline. This CDR3 spans 14 amino acids. The germline V and J ends were trimmed by 2 bases and 4 bases, with 10 bases remaining between them. DNA of the CDR3: TGTGCCAGCAGCTTATTAGGAGGGCCAGATACGCAGTATTTT. This sequence encodes CASSLLGGPDTQYF.

The chain is built from TRBV6-1 and TRBJ1-5; D not certain. In germline, CDR1 is MNHNS, CDR2 SASEGT. The CDR3 spans 14 residues. Trimming cost V 3 bases and J 4 bases, with 10 bases left between them. The CDR3: CASSEVPGNQPQHF. DNA for the CDR3: TGTGCCAGCAGTGAGGTTCCGGGGAATCAGCCCCAGCATTTT.

Regarding this clone: One end of the junction does not line up with germline, which may come from a read error. The genes are TRBV18 and TRBJ2-5; D ambiguous. Germline-derived CDR1 and CDR2 are KGHSH and LQKENI. This CDR3 is 15 amino acids long. CDR3 nucleotide sequence: TGTGCCAGCTCACCCCCCTCGATAGGCCAAGGGACCCAGTACTTC. Its protein product is CASSPPSIGQGTQYF.

The chain has TRBV25-1 and TRBJ2-5; 7 nucleotides match TRBD2. V gave up 4 bases and J gave up 5 bases; unmatched junction bases: 13. The CDR3 is 16 residues long. Germline V gene data show CDR1 as MGHDK and CDR2 as SYGVNS. The CDR3 DNA reads as TGTGCCAGCAGTGGAGTCCGAGGGGAGGGCCAGGAGACCCAGTACTTC. Encoded protein: CASSGVRGEGQETQYF.